The rows below give T cell receptor beta chains drawn from one sample of a study of CD8+ T cells in alopecia areata. TCRdb's table, derived via immunoSEQ multiplex PCR, lists solely in-frame clones and lacks some. The sample records about 270,000 clones, approximately 60% being singletons. The sample was CD4+ T cells sorted from blood, taken around week 54, from a patient treated with tofacitinib. The receptors derive from a human donor with alopecia areata. CDR3s include the opening cysteine and the closing phenylalanine or tryptophan. The order of the fields is V gene, J gene, D gene, clone size, CDR3 protein, CDR3 DNA. The D gene is left open where the match is weak. Only part of the rows carry a size: once, few, many, or a class if the clone is expanded.

TRBV10-3	TRBJ2-7	-	-	CAISESKSSYEQYF	TGTGCCATCAGTGAGTCTAAGAGCTCCTACGAGCAGTACTTC
TRBV29-1	TRBJ2-5	-	-	CSVTRSDQETQYF	TGCAGCGTCACAAGGTCGGATCAAGAGACCCAGTACTTC
TRBV27	TRBJ2-1	TRBD2	-	CANISGGHYNEQFF	TGTGCCAACATTAGCGGGGGACACTACAATGAGCAGTTCTTC
TRBV25-1	TRBJ2-5	-	once	CASRGRPQETQYF	TGTGCCAGCAGGGGACGACCCCAAGAGACCCAGTACTTC
TRBV5-1	TRBJ1-1	-	once	CASSLVRRGWAEAFF	TGCGCCAGCAGCTTGGTTCGCAGGGGCTGGGCTGAAGCTTTCTTT
TRBV19	TRBJ2-2	-	-	CASRRGHSKMTGELFF	TGTGCCAGTAGGCGAGGACATTCAAAGATGACCGGGGAGCTGTTTTTT
TRBV20-1	TRBJ2-7	-	-	CSAGPSYEQYF	TGCAGTGCTGGGCCGTCCTACGAGCAGTACTTC
TRBV10-3	TRBJ1-2	-	-	CAISITGQKGVINGYTF	TGTGCCATCAGTATTACCGGACAGAAGGGAGTAATCAATGGCTACACCTTC
TRBV18	TRBJ2-2	TRBD1	-	CASSRQGKSHGELFF	TGTGCCAGCTCACGACAGGGGAAATCACACGGGGAGCTGTTTTTT
TRBV30	TRBJ1-5	-	-	CAWNGRLSNQPQHF	TGTGCCTGGAATGGACGGCTTAGCAATCAGCCCCAGCATTTT
TRBV15	TRBJ1-1	TRBD1	-	CATGQGMNTEAFF	TGTGCCACCGGACAGGGGATGAACACTGAAGCTTTCTTT
TRBV10-3	TRBJ2-1	TRBD2	-	CAISESSGGTYNEQFF	TGTGCCATCAGTGAGTCGAGCGGGGGAACCTACAATGAGCAGTTCTTC
TRBV4-1	TRBJ1-4	-	-	CASSQAFEKLFF	TGCGCCAGCAGCCAGGCATTTGAAAAACTGTTTTTT
TRBV30	TRBJ1-2	-	-	CAWSPPGYWDGYTF	TGTGCCTGGAGTCCCCCGGGCTACTGGGATGGCTACACCTTC
TRBV9	TRBJ2-7	-	-	CASSVAAENGEQYF	TGTGCCAGCAGCGTAGCAGCTGAGAACGGCGAGCAGTACTTC
TRBV13	TRBJ2-5	TRBD2	-	CASSSYPSGSGGLQETQYF	TGTGCCAGCAGCTCCTACCCCTCGGGTAGCGGGGGTCTCCAAGAGACCCAGTACTTC
TRBV2	TRBJ1-5	-	few	CASSPLWRNNQPQHF	TGTGCCAGCAGTCCTCTGTGGAGGAACAATCAGCCCCAGCATTTT
TRBV29-1	TRBJ1-4	TRBD1	-	CSASQGAGEKLFF	TGCAGCGCCTCCCAGGGGGCCGGTGAAAAACTGTTTTTT
TRBV4-1	TRBJ1-5	TRBD1	few	CASSRRTGGDQPQHF	TGCGCCAGCAGCCGAAGGACAGGGGGGGATCAGCCCCAGCATTTT
TRBV9	TRBJ1-1	-	-	CASSVLDRSEAFF	TGTGCCAGCAGCGTCTTAGACAGATCTGAAGCTTTCTTT
TRBV7-2	TRBJ2-5	TRBD2	-	CASSLGTSGGGETQYF	TGTGCCAGCAGCTTAGGGACTAGCGGGGGAGGAGAGACCCAGTACTTC
TRBV6-6	TRBJ2-3	-	-	CATRWDTDTQYF	TGTGCCACCAGGTGGGACACAGATACGCAGTATTTT
TRBV5-1	TRBJ1-2	-	-	CASSLHSDGSYGYTF	TGCGCCAGCAGCTTGCATTCGGACGGGTCCTATGGCTACACCTTC
TRBV5-6	TRBJ1-2	TRBD1	-	CASTPGQGSYGYTF	TGTGCCAGCACCCCGGGACAGGGATCCTATGGCTACACCTTC
TRBV6-1	TRBJ2-4	-	-	CASSQGIGAKNIQYF	TGTGCCAGCAGTCAGGGGATAGGAGCCAAAAACATTCAGTACTTC
TRBV29-1	TRBJ1-2	-	-	CSVEFERRGRNTF	TGCAGCGTTGAATTCGAGCGTAGGGGTAGGAACACCTTC
TRBV5-1	TRBJ2-5	-	-	CASSLLHRVETQYF	TGCGCCAGCAGCTTATTACACAGGGTAGAGACCCAGTACTTC
TRBV30	TRBJ1-1	-	-	CACPRTANTEAFF	TGTGCCTGCCCCCGGACCGCTAACACTGAAGCTTTCTTT
TRBV10-3	TRBJ2-5	-	few	CAISGGGEEYF	TGTGCCATCAGTGGTGGCGGGGAGGAGTACTTC
TRBV4-2	TRBJ1-1	-	-	CASTSGGTNTEAFF	TGTGCCAGCACCTCGGGAGGGACGAACACTGAAGCTTTCTTT
TRBV23-1	TRBJ1-5	-	-	CASPPGSRGPYSNQPQHF	TGCGCCAGCCCTCCTGGGTCCAGGGGACCCTATAGCAATCAGCCCCAGCATTTT
TRBV7-3	TRBJ2-5	-	-	CASSLVAKKEETQYF	TGTGCCAGCAGCTTAGTGGCCAAAAAGGAGGAGACCCAGTACTTC
TRBV19	TRBJ2-6	TRBD1	-	CASGQGYGANVLTF	TGTGCCAGCGGACAGGGGTACGGGGCCAACGTCCTGACTTTC
TRBV10-3	TRBJ2-3	-	once	CAIKYGILSTDTQYF	TGTGCCATCAAATATGGAATCCTTAGCACAGATACGCAGTATTTT
TRBV19	TRBJ1-5	-	-	CASRLTDDVSNQPQHF	TGTGCCAGTAGACTGACCGATGACGTAAGCAATCAGCCCCAGCATTTT
TRBV5-5	TRBJ2-5	-	few	CASSLRAAPRETQYF	TGTGCCAGCAGCTTGAGAGCGGCCCCCCGGGAGACCCAGTACTTC
TRBV6-5	TRBJ2-7	-	-	CASSYPQSGQDYEQYF	TGTGCCAGCAGTTACCCCCAGTCGGGACAAGACTACGAGCAGTACTTC
TRBV7-2	TRBJ2-6	TRBD1	-	CASRSIPGQGAPGANVLTF	TGTGCCAGCAGGTCTATCCCGGGGCAGGGGGCACCTGGGGCCAACGTCCTGACTTTC
TRBV29-1	TRBJ1-1	TRBD1	-	CSVDRGGTEAFF	TGCAGCGTGGACAGGGGGGGCACTGAAGCTTTCTTT
TRBV5-4	TRBJ2-5	-	-	CASSLVGQETQYF	TGTGCCAGCAGCCTTGTCGGACAAGAGACCCAGTACTTC
TRBV20-1	TRBJ2-7	TRBD1	-	CSANRGDEQYF	TGCAGTGCTAACAGGGGCGACGAGCAGTACTTC
TRBV7-3	TRBJ2-1	TRBD1	few	CASSFNRGSYNEQFF	TGTGCCAGCAGCTTCAACAGGGGCTCCTACAATGAGCAGTTCTTC
TRBV10-3	TRBJ2-6	-	few	CATGTPTRGANVLTF	TGTGCCACCGGGACACCGACGCGCGGGGCCAACGTCCTGACTTTC
TRBV5-8	TRBJ1-3	TRBD1	-	CASSLRQGSGGNTIYF	TGTGCCAGCAGCTTGCGACAGGGTTCGGGAGGAAACACCATATATTTT
TRBV5-1	TRBJ1-6	-	few	CASSLAGQGRSPLHF	TGCGCCAGCAGCTTGGCGGGGCAGGGAAGATCACCCCTCCACTTT
TRBV29-1	TRBJ2-5	TRBD2	-	CSVTRLAGFGETQYF	TGCAGCGTTACCCGCTTAGCGGGGTTCGGGGAGACCCAGTACTTC
TRBV29-1	TRBJ1-2	-	few	CSVEVQYRGGNGYTF	TGCAGCGTTGAAGTCCAGTACCGTGGGGGGAATGGCTACACCTTC
TRBV7-2	TRBJ2-1	-	-	CASSQGLYNEQFF	TGTGCCAGCAGCCAAGGACTTTACAATGAGCAGTTCTTC
TRBV25-1	TRBJ2-7	TRBD1	-	CASSVPGTGDPAYEQYF	TGTGCCAGCAGTGTCCCCGGGACAGGGGACCCAGCCTACGAGCAGTACTTC
TRBV6-5	TRBJ2-7	-	few	CASRWTFSSYEQYF	TGTGCCAGCAGGTGGACTTTTAGCTCCTACGAGCAGTACTTC
TRBV5-4	TRBJ2-6	TRBD1	-	CASSLGGQGMFGANVLTF	TGTGCCAGCAGCTTGGGGGGACAGGGGATGTTTGGGGCCAACGTCCTGACTTTC
TRBV7-6	TRBJ2-1	TRBD2	-	CASSLDRTSTRSYNEQFF	TGTGCCAGCAGCTTAGACCGGACTAGCACCCGCTCCTACAATGAGCAGTTCTTC
TRBV7-6	TRBJ1-5	-	few	CASSLAKQQPQHF	TGTGCCAGCAGCTTAGCGAAACAGCAGCCCCAGCATTTT
TRBV6-1	TRBJ2-5	-	-	CASSEGAGVTQYF	TGTGCCAGCAGTGAAGGGGCCGGTGTGACCCAGTACTTC